This T cell receptor (beta chain) was sequenced during a study of blood T cell repertoires in COVID-19. About the research overall: Acute-phase and convalescent COVID-19 samples originated in the United States, Italy and Spain. Sample material is recorded as cDNA or gDNA derived from T cells, B-cell-depleted T cells, or PBMCs.

Trimming took 1 base from V and 6 from J, leaving 12 bases between them. CDR1 and CDR2 from the germline V gene are LGHNA and YNFKEQ. The CDR3 length is 15 residues. TCRdb's copy holds only in-frame clones and misses some; the assay was immunoSEQ multiplex PCR. The sample holds around 30,000 clones, about 92% seen once. The receptor comes from a man older than 75 with acute or convalescent COVID-19. Input material: peripheral blood. This sequence joins TRBV4-2 and TRBJ2-2, with D possibly TRBD1 on 5 matching bases. The CDR3 DNA reads as TGTGCCAGCAGCCAAGCTACAGGTGGCTCCGGGGAGCTGTTTTTT. It specifies CASSQATGGSGELFF.